A single sample is the source of the 19 T cell receptor beta chains below, sequenced in a study of beta chain features in type 1 diabetes. Since all of the isolated RNA was reverse transcribed, expressed TCRB transcripts were what got sequenced. Repertoires were generated with immunoSEQ multiplex PCR, while TCRdb's copy carries only in-frame clones and drops some. The sample holds 130,000 to 150,000 clones, under 60% seen once. Sequenced sample: Tregs from blood. These receptors all stem from a man younger than 35 in good health.

The chain couples TRBV27 to TRBJ1-2; D is possibly TRBD1 (6 bases). This CDR3 is built from 17 residues. CDR1 is MNHEY and CDR2 is SMNVEV in the germline V gene (reference sequence). The ends were cut back, 6 bases at V and 3 bases at J, with 23 bases in the middle. In DNA, the CDR3 is TGTGCCAGCAGACCCCTCGGGGGGCGGGGGCCAGACTATGGCTACACCTTC. It specifies CASRPLGGRGPDYGYTF.

The chain recombines TRBV9 with TRBJ2-5; D is possibly TRBD1 (6 bases). The germline V gene has CDR1 SGDLS and CDR2 YYNGEE. V dropped 4 bases and J dropped 2 bases, with 15 bases sitting between them. The CDR3 covers 15 residues. The DNA for the CDR3 is TGTGCCAGCAGCCAGAGGGGGACGGGACAAGAGACCCAGTACTTC. This gives the protein CASSQRGTGQETQYF. The full variable domain, in which reference TRBV9 and TRBJ2-5 provide the parts outside the CDR3, is DSGVTQTPKHLITATGQRVTLRCSPRSGDLSVYWYQQSLDQGLQFLIQYYNGEERAKGNILERFSAQQFPDLHSELNLSSLELGDSALYFCASSQRGTGQETQYFGPGTRLLVL.

Only a few counts were recorded for this clone. The chain combines TRBV7-2 with TRBJ1-2; 8 bases align to TRBD1. CDR1 is SGHTA, CDR2 FQGNSA, per germline. The CDR3 contains 16 residues. Germline trimming cut 5 bases from V and 6 bases from J; bases unmatched to any gene: 14. The CDR3 DNA is TGTGCCAGCAGCACCCGACCCGACAGGGGATCCGATGGCTACACCTTC. Translating it yields CASSTRPDRGSDGYTF.

The CDR3 nucleotides read TGTGCCAGCAGTTTGGTCAGCGGGGTAAGCCAGTACTTC. Its protein is CASSLVSGVSQYF. The chain couples TRBV28 to TRBJ2-5, with 7 nucleotides matching TRBD2. This CDR3 is 13 amino acids long. The V gene end was trimmed by 3 bases and the J gene end by 10 bases; junction bases not matched to a gene: 8. CDR1 and CDR2 from the germline V gene are MDHEN and SYDVKM.

This clone showed up just a few times. The chain is built from TRBV7-2 and TRBJ2-4; D is unresolved. The V gene lost 3 bases and the J gene lost 7 bases, with 10 bases spanning the gap. The germline gives CDR1 SGHTA, CDR2 FQGNSA. The CDR3 runs to 13 residues. The CDR3 loop is CASSFSGLNIQYF. In DNA, the CDR3 is TGTGCCAGCAGCTTTTCTGGCCTTAACATTCAGTACTTC. The full variable domain, its missing parts supplied by reference TRBV7-2 and TRBJ2-4, is GAGVSQSPSNKVTEKGKDVELRCDPISGHTALYWYRQSLGQGLEFLIYFQGNSAPDKSGLPSDRFSAERTGGSVSTLTIQRTQQEDSAVYLCASSFSGLNIQYFGAGTRLSVL.

The chain recombines TRBV7-2 with TRBJ2-3; 9 bases fit TRBD2. Germline values: CDR1 SGHTA, CDR2 FQGNSA. The CDR3 sequence is 15 residues long. J lost 2 bases, V lost 5 bases, and 5 bases had no gene match. For the CDR3, the DNA is TGTGCCAGCAGCCCCAGCGGGAGGCCCACAGATACGCAGTATTTT. It encodes CASSPSGRPTDTQYF.

V is TRBV30 and J is TRBJ2-1; TRBD1 is a possible D gene (6 bases). The V gene lost 4 bases and the J gene lost 6 bases, with 7 bases spanning the gap. The length of the CDR3 is 11 residues. CDR1 is GTSNPN and CDR2 is SVGIG in the germline V gene (reference sequence). CDR3 DNA: TGTGCCTGGACGACAGGCAATGAGCAGTTCTTC. Protein: CAWTTGNEQFF.

This clone was detected a few times. The V and J genes are TRBV15 and TRBJ1-6, with D tentatively TRBD1 (5 bases). Germline CDR1 reads LNHNV; CDR2 reads YYDKDF (reference sequence). This CDR3 comprises 13 residues. V was pared by 2 bases and J by 9 bases, with 8 bases between. This chain's CDR3 is CATSRLGGSPLHF. The CDR3 nucleotides read TGTGCCACCAGCAGACTGGGGGGTTCACCCCTCCACTTT.

This clone has only a few counts. The chain recombines TRBV10-3 with TRBJ2-7, with D maybe TRBD2 (5 bases). V was clipped by 4 bases and J by 2 bases, with 15 bases between them. There are 15 residues in the CDR3. Germline V gene sequence: CDR1 ENHRY, CDR2 SYGVKD. For the CDR3, the DNA is TGTGCCATCAGTGTGCGCGACTACGTGACCTACGAGCAGTACTTC. Translating gives CAISVRDYVTYEQYF.

The chain has TRBV7-9 and TRBJ2-5; 9 bases map to TRBD1. Germline assignment: CDR1 SEHNR and CDR2 FQNEAQ (reference sequence). CDR3 length: 13 amino acids. The J segment lost 5 bases and the V segment lost 5 bases, leaving 3 bases of the junction unmatched. DNA of the CDR3: TGTGCCAGCAGCACAGGGGGCGAGGAGACCCAGTACTTC. Protein product: CASSTGGEETQYF.

This clone was seen only a few times. The rearrangement joins TRBV7-9 to TRBJ2-7; 8 bases fit TRBD1. Trimming at V came to 4 bases and at J to 6 bases, leaving 2 bases not matched to a gene. The germline V gene has CDR1 SEHNR and CDR2 FQNEAQ (reference sequence). The CDR3 sequence is 12 residues long. Written as DNA, the CDR3 is TGTGCCAGCAGCTCCGGACAGGGCGAGCAGTACTTC. Amino acids: CASSSGQGEQYF.

The rearrangement uses TRBV7-2 and TRBJ1-2; 12 bases are shared with TRBD1. The germline V gene encodes CDR1 SGHTA and CDR2 FQGNSA. Trimming cost V 3 bases and J 6 bases; bases outside gene matches: 5. The CDR3 has 15 residues. The CDR3, as DNA: TGTGCCAGCAGCTTCCCGGGACAGGGGGCCAATGGCTACACCTTC. Translating gives CASSFPGQGANGYTF.

This chain uses TRBV23-1 with TRBJ1-4; D is undetermined. TRBV23-1 is marked as an open reading frame, function uncertain. The CDR3 length is 14 residues. The V and J ends lost 3 bases and 7 bases respectively, with 12 bases between them. CDR3 in amino acids: CASSHPTESEKLFF. The CDR3 nucleotides are TGCGCCAGCAGTCATCCCACGGAGTCTGAAAAACTGTTTTTT.

This clone was observed a handful of times. V and J are TRBV10-3 and TRBJ2-7; TRBD2 aligns across 8 bases. V lost 6 bases and J lost 2; bases outside the gene matches: 9. Germline CDR1 and CDR2: ENHRY and SYGVKD. The CDR3 totals 15 residues. CDR3 protein: CAISSSGGRAYEQYF. CDR3 DNA sequence: TGTGCCATCAGCTCGAGCGGGGGAAGGGCCTACGAGCAGTACTTC.

CDR3 in amino acids: CASSSRGPNEQFF. The CDR3 DNA reads as TGTGCCAGCAGCTCAAGGGGGCCCAATGAGCAGTTCTTC. This chain connects TRBV7-3 to TRBJ2-1; 7 positions agree with TRBD1. Germline V gene data show CDR1 as SGHTA and CDR2 as FQGTGA. Germline trimming cut 4 bases from V and 6 bases from J; bases unmatched to any gene: 3. The CDR3 is 13 amino acids.

This clone was seen a handful of times. The genes are TRBV7-2 and TRBJ1-1; TRBD1 might be the D (5 bases). Germline CDR1 SGHTA, CDR2 FQGNSA. This CDR3 contains 13 residues. The ends were cut back, 3 bases at V and 1 base at J, with 6 bases in the middle. The DNA for the CDR3 is TGTGCCAGCAGCTTGACAGAGAACACTGAAGCTTTCTTT. Translated: CASSLTENTEAFF.

The rearrangement links TRBV5-1 to TRBJ1-4, with D perhaps matching TRBD1 (6 bases). This CDR3 has 14 residues. The germline CDR1 and CDR2 sequences are SGHRS and YFSETQ. V was shortened by 1 base and J by 7 bases, with 11 bases between the two germline ends. This CDR3 reads CASSLSGVGEKLFF. CDR3 bases: TGCGCCAGCAGCTTGTCAGGGGTCGGTGAAAAACTGTTTTTT.

This sequence joins TRBV19 and TRBJ1-1; D is possibly TRBD1 (5 bases). The germline CDR1 and CDR2 sequences are LNHDA and SQIVND (reference sequence). The V end lost 7 bases, the J end lost 5 bases, and 17 bases lay between the germline ends. This CDR3 comprises 14 residues. CDR3 region: CASTWSGGGTEAFF. DNA for the CDR3: TGTGCCAGTACCTGGTCGGGTGGGGGGACTGAAGCTTTCTTT.

In its sample, this clone was seen once. The chain couples TRBV7-9 to TRBJ2-7, with TRBD2 identical over 8 bases. The V segment lost 3 bases and the J segment 3 bases; nucleotides outside the gene matches: 7. This CDR3 comprises 15 residues. Germline V gene sequence: CDR1 SEHNR, CDR2 FQNEAQ (reference sequence). As DNA, the CDR3 is TGTGCCAGCAGCTTTTTTACTAGCGGCAACTACGAGCAGTACTTC. It yields the protein CASSFFTSGNYEQYF.